A selection of T cell receptor beta chains follows, all from one sample in a study of OX40 agonist ivuxolimab in advanced cancers. Profiling relied on immunoSEQ multiplex PCR, and the TCRdb table lists in-frame clones only, not all of them. The sample has 90,000 or so clones; approximately 89% are singletons. The specimen comprised CD4+ or CD8+ T cells sorted from blood, sampled in a trial of the OX40 agonist ivuxolimab. Receptor source: an adult with an advanced solid tumor such as melanoma, head and neck, liver or kidney cancer. CDR3s include the opening cysteine and the closing phenylalanine or tryptophan. D genes are given only for firm matches. The size of a clone is reported for some rows only, either as once, few or many, or as a class for expanded clones.

DNA,CDR3,size,J,D,V
TGTGCCAGCAGTACCCCCGGGGACATCACTGAAGCTTTCTTT,CASSTPGDITEAFF,-,TRBJ1-1,-,TRBV28
TGTGCCAGTAAACCTCGTGGGGGAATCGGCAATCAGCCCCAGCATTTT,CASKPRGGIGNQPQHF,-,TRBJ1-5,-,TRBV19
TGTGCCTGGAGTATGTGGGCTGCTAACTATGGCTACACCTTC,CAWSMWAANYGYTF,-,TRBJ1-2,-,TRBV30
TGTGCCAGTAGTATCCCAAGCGGGGCCCAAGAGACCCAGTACTTC,CASSIPSGAQETQYF,once,TRBJ2-5,TRBD2,TRBV19
TGTGCCAGTAGATCCGGGACTAGCGTTACCTACGAGCAGTACTTC,CASRSGTSVTYEQYF,once,TRBJ2-7,TRBD2,TRBV19
TGCGCCAGCAGACCCGACAGAAGCAACACTGAAGCTTTCTTT,CASRPDRSNTEAFF,-,TRBJ1-1,-,TRBV5-1
TGTGCCAGCAGCCCGCCCCATAGCGGGAGTATATACGAGCAGTACTTC,CASSPPHSGSIYEQYF,-,TRBJ2-7,TRBD2,TRBV5-4
TGCGCCAGCAGTGAGGTCGGATATTACGAGCAGTACTTC,CASSEVGYYEQYF,-,TRBJ2-7,-,TRBV10-1
TGTGCCAGCTACTCCGCAGGGGAAGGCTACACCTTC,CASYSAGEGYTF,-,TRBJ1-2,-,TRBV28
TGCAGCGTTGAAGGCAGGGGGACTGAAGCTTTCTTT,CSVEGRGTEAFF,few,TRBJ1-1,TRBD1,TRBV29-1
TGCGCCAGCAGTCAATACATAAGGGGGTATGGCTACACCTTC,CASSQYIRGYGYTF,-,TRBJ1-2,-,TRBV23-1
TGTGCCAGTAGTATCCAGGCGGAGAACTATGGCTACACCTTC,CASSIQAENYGYTF,-,TRBJ1-2,-,TRBV19
TGTGCCAGCAGCTTAGATGGCGCTGAAGCTTTCTTT,CASSLDGAEAFF,-,TRBJ1-1,-,TRBV11-1
TGCGCCAGCAGGGTAGATTCGGGCACAGATACGCAGTATTTT,CASRVDSGTDTQYF,-,TRBJ2-3,-,TRBV10-2
TGTGCCATCAGTGAGGGGGGCATGAAGGCTAATGAAAAACTGTTTTTT,CAISEGGMKANEKLFF,-,TRBJ1-4,-,TRBV10-3
TGTGCCAGCACCTCAGACCCTATAGCCAAAAACATTCAGTACTTC,CASTSDPIAKNIQYF,-,TRBJ2-4,-,TRBV7-2
TGTGCCAGCGTTCCGGGACTAGATATTTTCAATGAGCAGTTCTTC,CASVPGLDIFNEQFF,-,TRBJ2-1,TRBD2,TRBV9
TGTGCCAGCAGCCCGGCCTTCGGGGGCGAGCAGTACTTC,CASSPAFGGEQYF,-,TRBJ2-7,-,TRBV7-3
TGCGCCAGCAGCTTGGGGGGCGAGGGCAATCAGCCCCAGCATTTT,CASSLGGEGNQPQHF,once,TRBJ1-5,-,TRBV5-1
TGCGCCAGCAGCTTCGGATTGCTGAACACCGGGGAGCTGTTTTTT,CASSFGLLNTGELFF,-,TRBJ2-2,-,TRBV5-1
TGTGCCAGCAGCCGAGACAGGGCGAACACCGGGGAGCTGTTTTTT,CASSRDRANTGELFF,-,TRBJ2-2,TRBD1,TRBV14
TGCGCCAGCACCGGGGTACTAGCCTTTATCTACGAGCAGTACTTC,CASTGVLAFIYEQYF,-,TRBJ2-7,-,TRBV10-2
TGTGCCAGCAGCTTTTATATCCCTGAAGCTTTCTTT,CASSFYIPEAFF,-,TRBJ1-1,-,TRBV11-2
TGTGCCAGCTCGCCTATAGGACAGGGAGGAGGGTCGAACACTGAAGCTTTCTTT,CASSPIGQGGGSNTEAFF,-,TRBJ1-1,TRBD1,TRBV18
TGTGCCAGTAGTACCGGACAGGGGGCTATCGGGGAGCTGTTTTTT,CASSTGQGAIGELFF,-,TRBJ2-2,TRBD1,TRBV19
TGCGCCAGCAGCCCCGGGACAGGGAGCACAGATACGCAGTATTTT,CASSPGTGSTDTQYF,-,TRBJ2-3,TRBD1,TRBV5-1
TGCAGCGTACGGACAGGGTCTTACAATGAGCAGTTCTTC,CSVRTGSYNEQFF,-,TRBJ2-1,TRBD1,TRBV29-1
TGTGCCAGCAGCTCGTGGACAGATACGCAGTATTTT,CASSSWTDTQYF,-,TRBJ2-3,-,TRBV9
TGCGCCAGCAGCTTGGTGGGCGGGAGTACCACAGATACGCAGTATTTT,CASSLVGGSTTDTQYF,few,TRBJ2-3,TRBD2,TRBV5-1
TGTGCCAGCAGCTTAACGCTGACTAGCTCCTACAATGAGCAGTTCTTC,CASSLTLTSSYNEQFF,-,TRBJ2-1,-,TRBV7-3
TGCGCCAGCAGCTTGGGGGGCGCGCGAGACAATGAGCAGTTCTTC,CASSLGGARDNEQFF,-,TRBJ2-1,-,TRBV5-1
TGTGCCAGCAGCGCGCCGACAGGGGGATTTGAGACCCAGTACTTC,CASSAPTGGFETQYF,-,TRBJ2-5,TRBD1,TRBV9
TGTGCCAGCAGCTGGACAGGGGGATCGGATGGCTACACCTTC,CASSWTGGSDGYTF,-,TRBJ1-2,TRBD1,TRBV5-5
TGTGCCAGCAGTTACTCCGAGAAAAGCGGGACTGAAGCTTTCTTT,CASSYSEKSGTEAFF,-,TRBJ1-1,-,TRBV6-5
TGTGCCAGCAGCTTAGCGGTTCGGCATCAGCCCCAGCATTTT,CASSLAVRHQPQHF,-,TRBJ1-5,-,TRBV7-2
TGTGCCAGCAGCTTACAGGGGACGGGCGGCTATGAGCAGTTCTTC,CASSLQGTGGYEQFF,-,TRBJ2-1,-,TRBV11-1
TGCGCCAGCAGCTTGGGTGGGCTAGCGGGAGGTGAGCAGTTCTTC,CASSLGGLAGGEQFF,-,TRBJ2-1,TRBD2,TRBV5-1
TGTGCCAGCAGTACAGACAGGGTTAACTATGGCTACACCTTC,CASSTDRVNYGYTF,-,TRBJ1-2,TRBD1,TRBV6-5
TGTGCCAGCACCCGGACAGGGGGCATTGCTAACTATGGCTACACCTTC,CASTRTGGIANYGYTF,-,TRBJ1-2,TRBD1,TRBV2
TGTGCCATCGGAAGTGCAGATACGCAGTATTTT,CAIGSADTQYF,few,TRBJ2-3,-,TRBV10-3
TGCGCCAGCAGTCTCACAGTCGATGGCTACACCTTC,CASSLTVDGYTF,-,TRBJ1-2,-,TRBV23-1
TGTGCCAGCAGTATAACAGCTATGAACACTGAAGCTTTCTTT,CASSITAMNTEAFF,-,TRBJ1-1,-,TRBV6-1
TGCAGCGTCGGACGACAGGGTAACTGGGAGACCCAGTACTTC,CSVGRQGNWETQYF,-,TRBJ2-5,TRBD1,TRBV29-1
TGTGCCACCAGCAGAGCGGCAGGGGGGAACTATGGCTACACCTTC,CATSRAAGGNYGYTF,-,TRBJ1-2,TRBD1,TRBV15
TGTGCCAGCAGCCCACGGACGGCCTATGGCTACACCTTC,CASSPRTAYGYTF,-,TRBJ1-2,-,TRBV7-8